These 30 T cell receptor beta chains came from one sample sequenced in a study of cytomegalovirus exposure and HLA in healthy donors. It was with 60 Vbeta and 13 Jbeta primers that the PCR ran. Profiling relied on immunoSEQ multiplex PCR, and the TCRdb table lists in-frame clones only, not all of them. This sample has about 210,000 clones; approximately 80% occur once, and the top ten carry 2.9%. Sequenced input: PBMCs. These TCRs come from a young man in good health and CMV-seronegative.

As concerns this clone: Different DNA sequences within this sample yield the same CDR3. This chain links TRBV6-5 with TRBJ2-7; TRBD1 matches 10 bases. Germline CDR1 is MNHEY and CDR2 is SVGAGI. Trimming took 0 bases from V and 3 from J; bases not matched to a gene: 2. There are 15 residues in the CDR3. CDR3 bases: TGTGCCAGCAGTTACTCGGGGACAGGGGACTACGAGCAGTACTTC. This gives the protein CASSYSGTGDYEQYF.

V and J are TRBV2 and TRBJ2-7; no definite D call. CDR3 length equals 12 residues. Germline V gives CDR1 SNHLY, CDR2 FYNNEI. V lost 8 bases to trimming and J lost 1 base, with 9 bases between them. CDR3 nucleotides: TGTGCCAGCGGGCGCAGGTCCTACGAGCAGTACTTC. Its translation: CASGRRSYEQYF.

CDR3 coding DNA: TGCGCCAGCAGTCAGCGGGACAGGGGAATCGTAACTAATGAAAAACTGTTTTTT. It specifies CASSQRDRGIVTNEKLFF. J is TRBJ1-4 and V is TRBV23-1; the match to TRBD1 covers 10 bases. TRBV23-1 is marked as an open reading frame, function uncertain. CDR3 size: 18 residues. J was trimmed by 1 base and V by 3 bases; bases with no gene match: 8.

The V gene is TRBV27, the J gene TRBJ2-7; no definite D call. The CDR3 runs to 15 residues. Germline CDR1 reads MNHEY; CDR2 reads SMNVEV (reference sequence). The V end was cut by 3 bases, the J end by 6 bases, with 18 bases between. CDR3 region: CASSFLGQLGGEQYF. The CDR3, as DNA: TGTGCCAGCAGTTTCCTCGGTCAGCTTGGCGGCGAGCAGTACTTC.

CDR3 sequence: CASSFSVGTGVSEAFF. CDR3 bases: TGTGCCAGCAGTTTTTCCGTAGGGACAGGGGTCTCTGAAGCTTTCTTT. The V and J genes are TRBV28 and TRBJ1-1; 10 nucleotides line up with TRBD1. Germline assignment: CDR1 MDHEN and CDR2 SYDVKM. Trimming at V came to 3 bases and at J to 6 bases, leaving 10 bases not matched to a gene. The CDR3 length is 16 residues.

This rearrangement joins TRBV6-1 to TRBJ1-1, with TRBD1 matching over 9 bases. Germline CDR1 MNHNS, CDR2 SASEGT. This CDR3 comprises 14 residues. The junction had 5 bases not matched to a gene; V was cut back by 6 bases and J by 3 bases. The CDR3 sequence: CASRGRTGDTEAFF. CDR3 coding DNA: TGTGCCAGCAGAGGCCGGACAGGGGACACTGAAGCTTTCTTT.

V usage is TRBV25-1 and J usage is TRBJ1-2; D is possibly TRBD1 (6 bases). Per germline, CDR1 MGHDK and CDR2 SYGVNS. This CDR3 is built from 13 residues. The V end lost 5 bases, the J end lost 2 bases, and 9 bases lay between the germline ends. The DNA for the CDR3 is TGTGCCAGCAGTAGGGGGGGAAACTATGGCTACACCTTC. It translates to CASSRGGNYGYTF.

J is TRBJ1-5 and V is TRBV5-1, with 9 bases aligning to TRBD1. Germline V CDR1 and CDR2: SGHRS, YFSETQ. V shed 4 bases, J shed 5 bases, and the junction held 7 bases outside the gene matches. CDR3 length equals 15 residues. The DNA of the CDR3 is TGCGCCAGCAGCCCGGGGACAGGGAACTATCAGCCCCAGCATTTT. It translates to CASSPGTGNYQPQHF.

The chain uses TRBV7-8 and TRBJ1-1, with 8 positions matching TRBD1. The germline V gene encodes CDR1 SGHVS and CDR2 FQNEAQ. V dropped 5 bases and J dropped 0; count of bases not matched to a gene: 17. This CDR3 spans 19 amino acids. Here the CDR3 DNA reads TGTGCCAGCAGCCATAATTCCCAGGGGGCAAGACTCATGAACACTGAAGCTTTCTTT. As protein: CASSHNSQGARLMNTEAFF.

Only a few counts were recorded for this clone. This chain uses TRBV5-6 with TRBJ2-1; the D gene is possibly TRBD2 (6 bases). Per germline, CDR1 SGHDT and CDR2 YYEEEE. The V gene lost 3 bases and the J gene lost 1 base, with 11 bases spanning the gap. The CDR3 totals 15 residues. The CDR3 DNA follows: TGTGCCAGCAGCTATCGGGACTCGTCCTACAATGAGCAGTTCTTC. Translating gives CASSYRDSSYNEQFF.

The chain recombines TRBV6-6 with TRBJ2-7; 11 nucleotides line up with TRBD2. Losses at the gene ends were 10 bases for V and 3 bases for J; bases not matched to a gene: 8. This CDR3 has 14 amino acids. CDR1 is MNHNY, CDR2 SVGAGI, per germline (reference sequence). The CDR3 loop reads CAIRSGGAYYEQYF. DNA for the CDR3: TGTGCCATCCGTAGCGGGGGGGCCTACTACGAGCAGTACTTC.

The CDR3 bases are TGTGCCAGCAGCCAAGAGGTGGCAGGACACTCCTACAATGAGCAGTTCTTC. Residues: CASSQEVAGHSYNEQFF. This rearrangement joins TRBV4-2 to TRBJ2-1; TRBD1 is a possible D gene (5 bases). Germline assignment: CDR1 LGHNA and CDR2 YNFKEQ. V lost 0 bases, J lost 0 bases, and 12 bases lay in between. CDR3 length: 17 residues.

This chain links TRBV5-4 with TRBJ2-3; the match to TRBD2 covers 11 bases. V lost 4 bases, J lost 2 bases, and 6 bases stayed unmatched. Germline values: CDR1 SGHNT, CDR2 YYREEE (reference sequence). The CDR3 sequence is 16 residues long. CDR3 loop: CASSPLAGGLTDTQYF. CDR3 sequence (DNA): TGTGCCAGCAGCCCGTTAGCGGGGGGGCTCACAGATACGCAGTATTTT.

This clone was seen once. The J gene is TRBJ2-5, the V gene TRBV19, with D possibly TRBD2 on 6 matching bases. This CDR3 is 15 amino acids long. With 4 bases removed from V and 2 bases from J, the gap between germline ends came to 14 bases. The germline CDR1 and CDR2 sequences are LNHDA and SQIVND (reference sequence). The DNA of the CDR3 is TGTGCCAGTAGTACCTTCACTAGCCCACAAGAGACCCAGTACTTC. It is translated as CASSTFTSPQETQYF.

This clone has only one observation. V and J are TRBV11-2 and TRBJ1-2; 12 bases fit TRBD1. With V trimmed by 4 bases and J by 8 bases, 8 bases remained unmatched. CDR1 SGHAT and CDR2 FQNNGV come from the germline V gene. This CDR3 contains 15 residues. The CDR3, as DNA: TGTGCCAGCAGCTCCGGGACAGGGGGCTCTAAAGGCTACACCTTC. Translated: CASSSGTGGSKGYTF.

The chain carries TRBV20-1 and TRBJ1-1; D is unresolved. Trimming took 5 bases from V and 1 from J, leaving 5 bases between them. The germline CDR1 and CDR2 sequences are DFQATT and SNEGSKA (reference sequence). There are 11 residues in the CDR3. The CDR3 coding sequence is TGCAGTGCTCTTCGGAACACTGAAGCTTTCTTT. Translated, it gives CSALRNTEAFF.

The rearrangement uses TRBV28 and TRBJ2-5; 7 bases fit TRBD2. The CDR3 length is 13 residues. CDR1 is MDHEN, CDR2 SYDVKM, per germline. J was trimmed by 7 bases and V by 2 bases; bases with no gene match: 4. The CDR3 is CASSLTASGTQYF. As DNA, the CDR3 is TGTGCCAGCAGTTTAACGGCTAGCGGGACCCAGTACTTC.

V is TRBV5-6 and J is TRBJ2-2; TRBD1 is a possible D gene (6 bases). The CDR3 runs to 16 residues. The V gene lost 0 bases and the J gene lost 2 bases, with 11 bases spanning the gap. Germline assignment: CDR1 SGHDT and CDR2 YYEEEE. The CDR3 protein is CASSLEWDTNTGELFF. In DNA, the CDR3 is TGTGCCAGCAGCTTGGAATGGGACACAAACACCGGGGAGCTGTTTTTT.

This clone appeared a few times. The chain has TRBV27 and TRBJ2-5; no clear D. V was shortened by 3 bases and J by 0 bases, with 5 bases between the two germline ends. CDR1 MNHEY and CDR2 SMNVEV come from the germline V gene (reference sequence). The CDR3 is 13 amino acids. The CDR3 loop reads CASSFEYQETQYF. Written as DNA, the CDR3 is TGTGCCAGCAGTTTTGAGTACCAAGAGACCCAGTACTTC.

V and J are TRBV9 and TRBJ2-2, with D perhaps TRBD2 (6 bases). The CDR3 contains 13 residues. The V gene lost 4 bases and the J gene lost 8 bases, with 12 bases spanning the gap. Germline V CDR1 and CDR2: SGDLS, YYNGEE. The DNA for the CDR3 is TGTGCCAGCAGCCCGGGACTCGCGGGGGAGCTGTTTTTT. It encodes CASSPGLAGELFF.

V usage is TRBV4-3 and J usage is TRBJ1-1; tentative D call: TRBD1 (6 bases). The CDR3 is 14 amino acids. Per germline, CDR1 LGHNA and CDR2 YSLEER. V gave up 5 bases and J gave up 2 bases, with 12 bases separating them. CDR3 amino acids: CASSSTGSNTEAFF. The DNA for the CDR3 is TGCGCCAGCAGCTCTACAGGGAGTAACACTGAAGCTTTCTTT.

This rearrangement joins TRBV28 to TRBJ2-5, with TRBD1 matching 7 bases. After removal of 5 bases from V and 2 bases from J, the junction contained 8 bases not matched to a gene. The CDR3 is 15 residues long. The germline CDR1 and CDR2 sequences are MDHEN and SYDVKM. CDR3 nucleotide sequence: TGTGCCAGCAGTCCCCGACAGGGTGAACAAGAGACCCAGTACTTC. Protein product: CASSPRQGEQETQYF.

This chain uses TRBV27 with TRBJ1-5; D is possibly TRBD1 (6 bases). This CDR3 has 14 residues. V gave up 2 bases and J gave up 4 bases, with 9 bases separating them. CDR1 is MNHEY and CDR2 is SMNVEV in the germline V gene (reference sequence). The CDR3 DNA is TGTGCCAGCAGTTTAACAGGGTGGAATCAGCCCCAGCATTTT. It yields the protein CASSLTGWNQPQHF.

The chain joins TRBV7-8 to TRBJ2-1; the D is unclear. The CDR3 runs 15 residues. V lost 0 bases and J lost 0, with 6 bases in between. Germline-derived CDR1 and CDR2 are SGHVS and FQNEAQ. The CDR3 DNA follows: TGTGCCAGCAGCTTAGCTCGTAGCTCCTACAATGAGCAGTTCTTC. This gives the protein CASSLARSSYNEQFF.

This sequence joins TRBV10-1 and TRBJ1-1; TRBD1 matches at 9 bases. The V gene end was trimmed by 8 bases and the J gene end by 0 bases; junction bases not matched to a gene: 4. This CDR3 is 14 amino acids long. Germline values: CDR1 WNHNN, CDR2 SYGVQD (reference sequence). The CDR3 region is CASVGQGLNTEAFF. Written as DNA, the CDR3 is TGCGCCAGCGTTGGACAGGGGCTGAACACTGAAGCTTTCTTT.

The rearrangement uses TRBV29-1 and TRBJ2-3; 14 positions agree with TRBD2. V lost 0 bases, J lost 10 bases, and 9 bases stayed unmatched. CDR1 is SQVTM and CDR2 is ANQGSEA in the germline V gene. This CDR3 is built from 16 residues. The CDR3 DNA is TGCAGCGTTGAAGACAGATTAGGACTAGCGGGGGGTGCGCAGTATTTT. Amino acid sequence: CSVEDRLGLAGGAQYF.

The CDR3 sequence is CASREHTDYNSPLHF. CDR3 nucleotides: TGTGCCAGCAGGGAACATACAGATTATAATTCACCCCTCCACTTT. The chain has TRBV2 and TRBJ1-6, with no clear D. The CDR3 contains 15 residues. Germline V CDR1 and CDR2: SNHLY, FYNNEI. Trimming took 6 bases from V and 4 from J, leaving 13 bases between them.

CDR3 DNA sequence: TGTGCCAGCAGCCCGCGGGAGGGACCAAGACAGGGCTACACAGATACGCAGTATTTT. This translates into CASSPREGPRQGYTDTQYF. The J gene is TRBJ2-3, the V gene TRBV9, with 9 nucleotides matching TRBD2. The CDR3 sequence is 19 residues long. V gave up 4 bases and J gave up 2 bases; unmatched junction bases: 17. Germline CDR1 and CDR2: SGDLS and YYNGEE.

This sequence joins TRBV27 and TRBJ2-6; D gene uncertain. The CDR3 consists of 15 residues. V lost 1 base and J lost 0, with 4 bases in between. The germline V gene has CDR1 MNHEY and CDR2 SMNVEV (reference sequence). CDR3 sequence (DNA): TGTGCCAGCAGTTTATTTCGCTCTGGGGCCAACGTCCTGACTTTC. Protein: CASSLFRSGANVLTF.

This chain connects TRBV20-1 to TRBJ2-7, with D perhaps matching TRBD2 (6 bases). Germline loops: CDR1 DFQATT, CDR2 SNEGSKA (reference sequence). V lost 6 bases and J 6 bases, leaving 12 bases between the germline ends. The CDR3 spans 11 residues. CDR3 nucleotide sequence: TGCAGTGCGACTAGGGGATCCGAGCAGTACTTC. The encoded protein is CSATRGSEQYF.